A few counts support the clone carrying this T cell receptor beta chain. The antigen remains unidentified. TCRdb keeps only in-frame clones here, not all; method: immunoSEQ multiplex PCR. This table has 50,000 to 80,000 clones, around 86% appearing once. The CDR3 covers 14 residues. Losses at the gene ends were 5 bases for V and 5 bases for J; bases not matched to a gene: 8. In germline, CDR1 is SGHRS, CDR2 YFSETQ. This sample is drawn from a study of glioma-infiltrating T cells after dendritic cell vaccination. Study conclusions and caveats: TCR clonality showed no direct relationship with survival. Higher pretreatment TIL content predicted longer progression-free time and survival.

Selection required adequate fresh-frozen tumor tissue plus more than two years' survival data. PBMC sampling occurred before vaccination, two weeks after the third dose, and at progression. The chain has TRBV5-1 and TRBJ2-5, with 8 bases aligning to TRBD1. The receptor's source is a human donor with glioblastoma. The sequences come from blood, collected before dendritic cell vaccination. The DNA of the CDR3 is TGCGCCAGCAGTACAGGGGGGACCCAGGAGACCCAGTACTTC. This encodes CASSTGGTQETQYF.